The 32 T cell receptor beta chains listed next were all sequenced from one sample in a study of blood T cell repertoires in COVID-19. Assay used: immunoSEQ multiplex PCR; TCRdb lists only in-frame clones, some missing. The sample has 390,000 or so clones; 80% to 90% are singletons. The sample comprised peripheral blood. Every receptor here comes from a woman between 25 and 40 years old with COVID-19, enrolled during active disease.

The gene calls are TRBV28 and TRBJ1-4; the match to TRBD1 covers 12 bases. J gave up 7 bases and V 10 bases, and 10 bases lay outside the gene matches. Germline V gene sequence: CDR1 MDHEN, CDR2 SYDVKM. The CDR3 covers 15 residues. Here the CDR3 DNA reads TGTGCCACCCGGGACAGGGGGCGTTTGAGTGAAAAACTGTTTTTT. This encodes CATRDRGRLSEKLFF.

This clone was recorded once. The rearrangement uses TRBV30 and TRBJ2-7, with D possibly being TRBD2 (6 bases). Germline V gives CDR1 GTSNPN, CDR2 SVGIG (reference sequence). The CDR3 runs 12 residues. Deletions cut 4 bases from V and 7 bases from J, with 14 bases between. As DNA, the CDR3 is TGTGCCTGGACTCCCGGGAGTTGGGAGCAGTACTTC. Its translation is CAWTPGSWEQYF.

This chain links TRBV9 with TRBJ2-3; TRBD2 might be the D (7 bases). The CDR3 is 16 residues long. Germline assignment: CDR1 SGDLS and CDR2 YYNGEE. V was trimmed by 0 bases and J by 3 bases, leaving 14 bases between them. The CDR3 sequence is CASSVEGGGYTDTQYF. The CDR3 DNA is TGTGCCAGCAGCGTAGAAGGGGGAGGGTATACAGATACGCAGTATTTT. The full variable domain, rest sourced from reference TRBV9 and TRBJ2-3, is DSGVTQTPKHLITATGQRVTLRCSPRSGDLSVYWYQQSLDQGLQFLIQYYNGEERAKGNILERFSAQQFPDLHSELNLSSLELGDSALYFCASSVEGGGYTDTQYFGPGTRLTVL.

This rearrangement joins TRBV5-1 to TRBJ1-1; 7 nucleotides agree with TRBD1. The CDR3 runs to 15 residues. The V gene end was trimmed by 0 bases and the J gene end by 5 bases; junction bases not matched to a gene: 7. The germline V gene has CDR1 SGHRS and CDR2 YFSETQ. As DNA, the CDR3 is TGCGCCAGCAGCTTGGGGACAGGATGGAGGACTGAAGCTTTCTTT. Protein: CASSLGTGWRTEAFF.

The V and J genes are TRBV4-3 and TRBJ2-3; TRBD2 aligns across 8 bases. Unmatched junction bases numbered 5, after V lost 0 bases and J lost 3 bases. This CDR3 has 16 residues. The germline V gene encodes CDR1 LGHNA and CDR2 YSLEER. CDR3 sequence (DNA): TGCGCCAGCAGCCAAGAGCCGGGAGGGTGGACAGATACGCAGTATTTT. This encodes CASSQEPGGWTDTQYF.

This clone is a singleton in its sample. The V call is TRBV21-1, the J call TRBJ2-7; the table's TRBD1 call for D was not verified on the DNA. TRBV21-1 is noted as a pseudogene. This CDR3 has 13 amino acids. In DNA, the CDR3 is TGTGCCTCCAGGGGACAGGGGGCCTACGAGCAGTACTTC. It yields the protein CASRGQGAYEQYF.

The chain joins TRBV7-8 to TRBJ1-6; TRBD1 matches 8 bases. V trimming: 5 bases; J trimming: 8 bases; junction bases outside the gene matches: 8. CDR3 length equals 15 residues. Germline assignment: CDR1 SGHVS and CDR2 FQNEAQ. The CDR3 loop is CASSQGQGLYSPLHF. The CDR3 DNA follows: TGTGCCAGCAGCCAAGGACAGGGTTTATATTCACCCCTCCACTTT.

The chain uses TRBV7-9 and TRBJ1-2; 7 bases line up with TRBD1. Germline-derived CDR1 and CDR2 are SEHNR and FQNEAQ (reference sequence). V shed 3 bases and J 8 bases; nucleotides not matched to a gene: 15. The CDR3 is made up of 16 amino acids. The DNA for the CDR3 is TGTGCCAGCAGCTTGGCGGGGGGACAGACAAAGGGAGGCTACACCTTC. Amino acids: CASSLAGGQTKGGYTF. The variable domain in full, completed from reference TRBV7-9 and TRBJ1-2, reads DTGVSQNPRHKITKRGQNVTFRCDPISEHNRLYWYRQTLGQGPEFLTYFQNEAQLEKSRLLSDRFSAERPKGSFSTLEIQRTEQGDSAMYLCASSLAGGQTKGGYTFGSGTRLTVV.

The chain joins TRBV24-1 to TRBJ2-1; possibly TRBD1 for D (6 bases). CDR3 length equals 14 residues. Germline CDR1 and CDR2: KGHDR and SFDVKD. V was trimmed by 10 bases and J by 2 bases, leaving 14 bases between them. The CDR3 DNA reads as TGTGCCACGAAGGGGGACGGCGCCTACAATGAGCAGTTCTTC. Translation gives CATKGDGAYNEQFF.

The genes are TRBV29-1 and TRBJ2-7, with D tentatively TRBD2 (6 bases). Germline V lookup: CDR1 SQVTM, CDR2 ANQGSEA. This CDR3 has 15 residues. V was trimmed by 4 bases and J by 4 bases, leaving 20 bases between them. The CDR3 DNA is TGCAGCGTTGGGGACTTAGCGGTCACCTCTTACGAGCAGTACTTC. Translated: CSVGDLAVTSYEQYF.

The chain combines TRBV11-1 with TRBJ2-7, with 10 nucleotides matching TRBD2. The V and J ends lost 2 bases and 4 bases, in that order; junction bases with no gene match: 8. The CDR3 has 16 amino acids. The germline CDR1 and CDR2 sequences are SGHAT and FQDESV (reference sequence). CDR3 loop: CASSLISGRAVYEQYF. The CDR3 coding sequence is TGTGCCAGCAGCTTAATCAGCGGGAGGGCCGTGTACGAGCAGTACTTC.

This clone was picked up one time. The chain links TRBV6-2 or TRBV6-3 to TRBJ2-7, with 8 positions matching TRBD1. Germline trimming cut 5 bases from V and 4 bases from J; bases unmatched to any gene: 7. The germline CDR1 and CDR2 sequences are MNHEY and SVGEGT. The CDR3 totals 14 residues. CDR3 residues: CASSRGQGPYEQYF. The CDR3 DNA reads as TGTGCCAGCAGTCGAGGACAGGGCCCGTACGAGCAGTACTTC.

V gene TRBV30 combines with J gene TRBJ2-7; tentatively, D is TRBD1 (5 bases). The CDR3 covers 13 residues. CDR1 is GTSNPN and CDR2 is SVGIG in the germline V gene (reference sequence). V was shortened by 2 bases and J by 1 base, with 9 bases between the two germline ends. The CDR3 reads CAWSNTGSYEQYF. CDR3 coding DNA: TGTGCCTGGAGTAATACAGGTTCCTACGAGCAGTACTTC. Complete variable domain (other parts from reference TRBV30 and TRBJ2-7): SQTIHQWPATLVQPVGSPLSLECTVEGTSNPNLYWYRQAAGRGLQLLFYSVGIGQISSEVPQNLSASRPQDRQFILSSKKLLLSDSGFYLCAWSNTGSYEQYFGPGTRLTVT.

V gene TRBV30 combines with J gene TRBJ1-2, with D unresolved. CDR3 size: 12 residues. V shed 7 bases and J shed 4 bases, with 13 bases lying between them. CDR1 and CDR2 from the germline V gene are GTSNPN and SVGIG (reference sequence). The CDR3 is CASTLEIYGYTF. The CDR3 coding sequence is TGTGCCTCTACATTGGAGATCTATGGCTACACCTTC.

This chain links TRBV6-5 with TRBJ2-7, with D tentatively TRBD1 (6 bases). Germline V gene data show CDR1 as MNHEY and CDR2 as SVGAGI. V was cut by 5 bases and J by 1 base, with 12 bases left in between. This CDR3 region has 14 residues. CDR3 amino acids: CASSPTGLSYEQYF. DNA of the CDR3: TGTGCCAGCAGTCCGACAGGCCTTTCCTACGAGCAGTACTTC.

V usage is TRBV23-1 and J usage is TRBJ1-5; possible D gene TRBD1, 5 bases. TRBV23-1 is recorded as an ORF, its role being uncertain. The CDR3 has 15 amino acids. V lost 10 bases and J 4 bases, leaving 20 bases between the germline ends. The CDR3 loop is CATPPSLGGNQPQHF. In DNA form, the CDR3 reads TGCGCCACTCCCCCCTCCCTTGGGGGGAATCAGCCCCAGCATTTT.

V usage is TRBV21-1 and J usage is TRBJ2-7; the table names TRBD2, a call not compared with the DNA. TRBV21-1 is listed as a pseudogene. The CDR3 length is 15 residues. The CDR3 DNA follows: TGTGCCAGCCGCAAGGATAGGGACTGCTCCTACGAGCAGTACTTC. The encoded protein is CASRKDRDCSYEQYF.

The gene calls are TRBV5-6 and TRBJ2-3; 7 bases fit TRBD1. V dropped 6 bases and J dropped 2; count of bases not matched to a gene: 9. There are 15 residues in the CDR3. The V gene's germline CDR1 is SGHDT and CDR2 YYEEEE. CDR3 protein: CASTQSTGLTDTQYF. The CDR3 DNA reads as TGTGCCAGCACGCAATCGACAGGGCTCACAGATACGCAGTATTTT.

This clone was picked up a small number of times. This chain links TRBV5-1 with TRBJ1-2; 7 nucleotides line up with TRBD1. The length of the CDR3 is 14 residues. Germline CDR1 SGHRS, CDR2 YFSETQ. Unmatched junction bases numbered 12, after V lost 3 bases and J lost 10 bases. CDR3 in DNA: TGCGCCAGCAGCTCAGGACAGGCCGCAGGTGACTACACCTTC. This translates into CASSSGQAAGDYTF. The whole variable domain, remainder taken from reference TRBV5-1 and TRBJ1-2, is KAGVTQTPRYLIKTRGQQVTLSCSPISGHRSVSWYQQTPGQGLQFLFEYFSETQRNKGNFPGRFSGRQFSNSRSEMNVSTLELGDSALYLCASSSGQAAGDYTFGSGTRLTVV.

This sequence joins TRBV30 and TRBJ1-6; possible D gene TRBD1, 6 bases. Germline values: CDR1 GTSNPN, CDR2 SVGIG (reference sequence). This CDR3 region has 14 residues. V lost 0 bases to trimming and J lost 7 bases, with 10 bases between them. DNA of the CDR3: TGTGCCTGGAGTGTGAGGGGGAACAATTCACCCCTCCACTTT. Protein product: CAWSVRGNNSPLHF. The full variable domain, its missing parts supplied by reference TRBV30 and TRBJ1-6, is SQTIHQWPATLVQPVGSPLSLECTVEGTSNPNLYWYRQAAGRGLQLLFYSVGIGQISSEVPQNLSASRPQDRQFILSSKKLLLSDSGFYLCAWSVRGNNSPLHFGNGTRLTVT.

This clone was seen a few times. The V and J genes are TRBV6-1 and TRBJ1-1; 7 nucleotides agree with TRBD1. The junction had 1 base not matched to a gene; V was cut back by 2 bases and J by 7 bases. The CDR3 spans 12 residues. The germline V gene encodes CDR1 MNHNS and CDR2 SASEGT. CDR3 amino acids: CASSERGLEAFF. DNA for the CDR3: TGTGCCAGCAGTGAAAGGGGGCTTGAAGCTTTCTTT.

The J gene is TRBJ2-1, the V gene TRBV19; D might be TRBD2 (6 bases). From germline, CDR1 is LNHDA and CDR2 SQIVND (reference sequence). This CDR3 is built from 13 residues. Trimming took off 6 bases at V and 5 bases at J, with 11 bases between the two ends. CDR3 sequence reads: CASSAGSNNEQFF. DNA of the CDR3: TGTGCCAGTAGCGCGGGGAGCAACAATGAGCAGTTCTTC.

This clone showed up just once. This chain links TRBV3-1 (or the pseudogene TRBV3-2) with TRBJ2-7; 7 bases fit TRBD2. The CDR3 spans 14 residues. V lost 2 bases and J lost 6; bases outside the gene matches: 7. Germline V lookup: CDR1 LGHDT, CDR2 YNNKEL (reference sequence). The CDR3 DNA is TGTGCCAGCAGCCAAAGAGGACTAGGTCCCGAGCAGTACTTC. It encodes CASSQRGLGPEQYF.

V is TRBV21-1 and J is TRBJ2-1; the table names TRBD1, a call not compared with the DNA. TRBV21-1 is a pseudogene locus. The CDR3 has 14 residues. The CDR3 sequence is CATQGQGWGNEQFF. DNA of the CDR3: TGTGCCACCCAGGGACAGGGATGGGGCAATGAGCAGTTCTTC.

The V gene is TRBV29-1, the J gene TRBJ1-1, with 8 bases matching TRBD1. There are 17 residues in the CDR3. Germline CDR1 is SQVTM and CDR2 is ANQGSEA. Germline trimming cut 4 bases from V and 0 bases from J; bases unmatched to any gene: 13. The CDR3 DNA is TGCAGCGTTGGGGGGGGACAGGAAATCGGATTGAACACTGAAGCTTTCTTT. Translating gives CSVGGGQEIGLNTEAFF.

The rearrangement links TRBV5-4 to TRBJ2-5, with 10 nucleotides matching TRBD2. Unmatched junction bases numbered 4, after V lost 3 bases and J lost 2 bases. Germline assignment: CDR1 SGHNT and CDR2 YYREEE (reference sequence). This CDR3 has 15 residues. CDR3 loop: CASSSPSGRQETQYF. The DNA for the CDR3 is TGTGCCAGCAGCTCCCCTAGCGGGAGACAAGAGACCCAGTACTTC.

This clone was counted a single time. V and J are TRBV24-1 and TRBJ2-1, with 9 bases identical to TRBD1. The CDR3 consists of 16 residues. CDR1 is KGHDR and CDR2 is SFDVKD in the germline V gene. J was trimmed by 6 bases and V by 1 base; bases with no gene match: 6. The CDR3 sequence: CATSDFTGTGSNEQFF. Here the CDR3 DNA reads TGTGCCACCAGTGATTTCACCGGGACAGGGTCCAATGAGCAGTTCTTC.

This chain uses TRBV5-1 with TRBJ2-3; TRBD2 matches at 10 bases. The CDR3 contains 16 residues. After removal of 5 bases from V and 6 bases from J, the junction contained 12 bases not matched to a gene. Germline-derived CDR1 and CDR2 are SGHRS and YFSETQ. CDR3 protein: CASRYRSGRAPDTQYF. In DNA form, the CDR3 reads TGCGCCAGCAGATACCGAAGCGGGAGGGCCCCCGATACGCAGTATTTT.

V usage is TRBV4-1 and J usage is TRBJ2-3; 11 bases are shared with TRBD2. V dropped 4 bases and J dropped 2; count of bases not matched to a gene: 11. CDR1 and CDR2 (germline): MGHRA, YSYEKL. The CDR3 has 18 amino acids. The CDR3 spells CASSPTSGSNPPTDTQYF. DNA for the CDR3: TGCGCCAGCAGCCCCACTAGCGGGAGTAACCCCCCCACAGATACGCAGTATTTT.

CDR3 protein: CASSEFLGVGELFF. The DNA of the CDR3 is TGTGCCAGCAGTGAATTTCTAGGGGTCGGGGAGCTGTTTTTT. The chain recombines TRBV2 with TRBJ2-2; D is perhaps TRBD1 (5 bases). V dropped 2 bases and J dropped 7 bases, with 11 bases sitting between them. CDR3 length: 14 amino acids. Germline V gene sequence: CDR1 SNHLY, CDR2 FYNNEI.

The chain has TRBV24-1 and TRBJ2-2; 7 bases fit TRBD1. CDR1 KGHDR and CDR2 SFDVKD come from the germline V gene. This CDR3 contains 14 residues. V lost 7 bases and J lost 1; bases outside the gene matches: 2. This chain's CDR3 is CATRNRGNTGELFF. In DNA form, the CDR3 reads TGTGCCACCAGGAACAGGGGGAACACCGGGGAGCTGTTTTTT.

V usage is TRBV19 and J usage is TRBJ1-5; D call uncertain. With 1 base removed from V and 8 bases from J, the gap between germline ends came to 15 bases. Looked up from germline, CDR1 is LNHDA and CDR2 is SQIVND (reference sequence). This CDR3 region has 15 residues. The CDR3 loop is CASSIGQVRMEPQHF. In DNA, the CDR3 is TGTGCCAGTAGTATAGGACAAGTCAGGATGGAGCCCCAGCATTTT.